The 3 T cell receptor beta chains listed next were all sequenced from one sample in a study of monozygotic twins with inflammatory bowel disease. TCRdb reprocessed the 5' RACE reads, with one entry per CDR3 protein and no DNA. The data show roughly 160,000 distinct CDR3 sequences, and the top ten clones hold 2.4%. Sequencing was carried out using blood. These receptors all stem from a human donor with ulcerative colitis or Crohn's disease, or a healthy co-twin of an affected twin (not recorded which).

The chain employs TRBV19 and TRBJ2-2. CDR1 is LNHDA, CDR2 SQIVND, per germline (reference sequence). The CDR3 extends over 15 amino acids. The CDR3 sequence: CASSSLAQNTGELFF.

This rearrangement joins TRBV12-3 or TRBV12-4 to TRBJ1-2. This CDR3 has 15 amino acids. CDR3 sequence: CASSLRGRMVYGYTF.

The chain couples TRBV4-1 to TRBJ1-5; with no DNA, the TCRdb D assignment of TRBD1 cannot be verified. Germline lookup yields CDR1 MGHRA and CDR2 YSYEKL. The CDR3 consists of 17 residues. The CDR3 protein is CASSQDLSLAGNQPQHF.